The T cell receptor (beta chain) under discussion was sequenced for a study of blood T cells in healthy people across ages. The second PCR ran roughly 7 to 12 cycles with a sample-barcoded 5' primer and J-beta primers. Every molecule of cDNA carried a tag from a template-switch adaptor with 12 random nucleotides. Each CDR3 protein is one row after TCRdb ran MiXCR on the 5' RACE reads. This table has around 1,500,000 distinct CDR3 sequences, 25% to 30% appearing once. Donors ranged from roughly 6 to 100 years old and were healthy Caucasians in Russia. Per-sample yields of isolated PBMCs were at least 7 million. The CDR3 extends over 15 amino acids. Trimming at V came to 2 bases and at J to 8 bases, leaving 7 bases not matched to a gene. Germline loops: CDR1 DFQATT, CDR2 SNEGSKA (reference sequence). This clonotype was counted a few times.

Sequencing was done on a sample of blood. The chain carries TRBV20-1 and TRBJ2-1; 12 positions agree with TRBD2. The clonotype was recovered from a woman between 25 and 40 years old in good health. CDR3 coding DNA: TGCAGTGCTAGATCTAGCGGGAGGGCGAGCGATGAGCAGTTCTTC. Amino acids: CSARSSGRASDEQFF.